These 13 T cell receptor beta chains were sequenced from one sample in a study of T cell changes during pregnancy in multiple sclerosis. The assay was immunoSEQ multiplex PCR, and TCRdb's table has in-frame clones only and misses some. Counted here are some 120,000 clones, about 93% occurring once; the ten biggest clones make up less than 2%. The specimen comprised peripheral blood, sampled in the third trimester of pregnancy. The receptor source for this set is a female donor with multiple sclerosis, enrolled in a pregnancy study.

This chain connects TRBV14 to TRBJ1-2, with 7 nucleotides matching TRBD1. Trimming at V came to 0 bases and at J to 7 bases, leaving 8 bases not matched to a gene. This CDR3 comprises 15 residues. Germline CDR1 and CDR2: SGHDN and FVKESK. The CDR3 sequence: CASSQEVHRGSGYTF. The CDR3 coding sequence is TGTGCCAGCAGCCAAGAGGTCCACAGGGGTAGTGGCTACACCTTC.

The chain links TRBV6-5 to TRBJ1-1; 9 bases match TRBD1. The CDR3 contains 15 residues. The J segment lost 3 bases and the V segment lost 4 bases, leaving 6 bases of the junction unmatched. Germline CDR1 MNHEY, CDR2 SVGAGI. The DNA for the CDR3 is TGTGCCAGCAGTTTCCAACGACAGGGGGACACTGAAGCTTTCTTT. Residues: CASSFQRQGDTEAFF.

In this sample, this clone turned up once. The chain links TRBV5-1 to TRBJ2-7; the D gene is possibly TRBD1 (6 bases). The V and J ends lost 0 bases and 7 bases respectively, with 11 bases between them. There are 13 residues in the CDR3. Germline V gene sequence: CDR1 SGHRS, CDR2 YFSETQ. CDR3 nucleotide sequence: TGCGCCAGCAGCTTGGGGGGCCAGGGGGAGCAGTACTTC. Its protein is CASSLGGQGEQYF.

The chain combines TRBV7-6 with TRBJ1-1; D remains unclear. The germline gives CDR1 SGHVS, CDR2 FNYEAQ. This CDR3 has 13 residues. Trimming shortened V by 1 base and J by 1 base, and 4 bases separated the two germline ends. The CDR3 protein is CASSLGQNTEAFF. In nucleotides, the CDR3 is TGTGCCAGCAGCTTAGGGCAGAACACTGAAGCTTTCTTT.

The chain is built from TRBV6-1 and TRBJ1-2, with D possibly TRBD1 on 5 matching bases. CDR1 and CDR2 (germline): MNHNS, SASEGT. CDR3 length equals 16 residues. The V end was cut by 6 bases, the J end by 2 bases, with 19 bases between. CDR3 nucleotides: TGTGCCAGCAGCGAACTCCCGGGACTCTCAAACTATGGCTACACCTTC. This sequence encodes CASSELPGLSNYGYTF.

The V gene is TRBV28, the J gene TRBJ2-7; tentative D call: TRBD2 (5 bases). Trimming took 2 bases from V and 6 from J, leaving 8 bases between them. The CDR3 has 12 amino acids. Germline V gives CDR1 MDHEN, CDR2 SYDVKM. The CDR3 spells CASSLKEAEQYF. In DNA form, the CDR3 reads TGTGCCAGCAGTTTAAAGGAGGCCGAGCAGTACTTC.

The chain combines TRBV7-7 with TRBJ2-5; the match to TRBD1 covers 10 bases. V trimming: 5 bases; J trimming: 5 bases; junction bases outside the gene matches: 5. CDR1 and CDR2 from the germline V gene are SSHAT and FNYEAQ (reference sequence). The CDR3 runs to 14 residues. The CDR3 sequence: CASSRDRGHETQYF. CDR3 DNA sequence: TGTGCCAGCAGCCGTGACAGGGGGCATGAGACCCAGTACTTC.

This clone was recorded once. V usage is TRBV6-6 and J usage is TRBJ2-1, with 14 bases lining up with TRBD2. Germline CDR1 and CDR2: MNHNY and SVGAGI (reference sequence). This CDR3 region has 14 residues. Losses at the gene ends were 6 bases for V and 9 bases for J; bases not matched to a gene: 4. The CDR3 here is CASSGTSGSSEQFF. CDR3 DNA: TGTGCCAGCAGCGGGACTAGCGGGAGTAGTGAGCAGTTCTTC.

Regarding this clone: A junction end diverges from the germline sequence, so it may reflect a read error. The chain is built from TRBV7-2 and TRBJ2-3; TRBD2 matches 8 bases. Germline assignment: CDR1 SGHTA and CDR2 FQGNSA. This CDR3 region has 17 residues. CDR3 sequence: CASSLAGPIQFTDTQYF. In DNA, the CDR3 is TGTGCCAGCAGCCTAGCGGGCCCCATCCAATTCACAGATACGCAGTATTTT.

In regard to this clone: A read error may account for a junction end that differs from germline. The chain is built from TRBV9 and TRBJ1-1, with 8 bases aligning to TRBD1. The CDR3 is made up of 11 amino acids. Germline lookup yields CDR1 SGDLS and CDR2 YYNGEE. The CDR3 DNA reads as TGTGCCAGCAGCCCACCGGGACAGGAAGTCTTT. This codes for CASSPPGQEVF.

This clone occurred a few times. This rearrangement joins TRBV30 to TRBJ1-3; perhaps TRBD1 as D (5 bases). The CDR3 sequence is 15 residues long. V gave up 7 bases and J gave up 1 base, with 17 bases separating them. The germline V gene has CDR1 GTSNPN and CDR2 SVGIG (reference sequence). The CDR3 is CALGRGANSGNTIYF. DNA of the CDR3: TGTGCCTTGGGGCGGGGAGCCAATTCTGGAAACACCATATATTTT. The full variable domain, in which reference TRBV30 and TRBJ1-3 provide the parts outside the CDR3, is SQTIHQWPATLVQPVGSPLSLECTVEGTSNPNLYWYRQAAGRGLQLLFYSVGIGQISSEVPQNLSASRPQDRQFILSSKKLLLSDSGFYLCALGRGANSGNTIYFGEGSWLTVV.

The gene calls are TRBV29-1 and TRBJ2-5; 13 bases line up with TRBD2. Germline V gene data show CDR1 as SQVTM and CDR2 as ANQGSEA. V lost 6 bases to trimming and J lost 4 bases; unmatched junction nucleotides: 8. The CDR3 length is 15 residues. The DNA for the CDR3 is TGCAGCGTGCTACTAGCGGGGGGGCTTGGAGAGACCCAGTACTTC. Translating it yields CSVLLAGGLGETQYF. Together with reference TRBV29-1 and TRBJ2-5, the CDR3 gives the full variable domain: SAVISQKPSRDICQRGTSLTIQCQVDSQVTMMFWYRQQPGQSLTLIATANQGSEATYESGFVIDKFPISRPNLTFSTLTVSNMSPEDSSIYLCSVLLAGGLGETQYFGPGTRLLVL.

This clone occurred once. The J gene is TRBJ2-1, the V gene TRBV5-1, with a weak D call TRBD2 (5 bases). Germline values: CDR1 SGHRS, CDR2 YFSETQ. This CDR3 is 16 amino acids long. V dropped 2 bases and J dropped 4 bases, with 16 bases sitting between them. CDR3 region: CASSFSVGVRYNEQFF. CDR3 in DNA: TGCGCCAGCAGCTTTAGCGTCGGGGTAAGGTACAATGAGCAGTTCTTC.